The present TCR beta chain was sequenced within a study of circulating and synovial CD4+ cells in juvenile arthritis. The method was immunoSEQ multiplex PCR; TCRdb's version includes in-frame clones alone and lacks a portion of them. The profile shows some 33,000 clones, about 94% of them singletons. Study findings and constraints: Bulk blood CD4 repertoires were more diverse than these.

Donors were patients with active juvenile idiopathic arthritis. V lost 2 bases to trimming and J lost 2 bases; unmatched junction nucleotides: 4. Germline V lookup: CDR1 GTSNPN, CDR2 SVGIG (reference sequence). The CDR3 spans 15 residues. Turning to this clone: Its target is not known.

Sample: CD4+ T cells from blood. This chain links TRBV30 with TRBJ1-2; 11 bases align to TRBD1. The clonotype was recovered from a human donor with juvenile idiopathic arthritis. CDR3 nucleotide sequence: TGTGCCTGGAGTATCGGGACAGGGGGGAACTATGGCTACACCTTC. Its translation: CAWSIGTGGNYGYTF.